Listed here are 9 T cell receptor beta chains from one sample, sequenced in a study of PD-L1 blockade in urothelial cancer. Time point in this sample: pretreatment peripheral blood. Here immunoSEQ multiplex PCR was the method, and the copy in TCRdb shows in-frame clones only, minus some. The sample includes around 50,000 clones, approximately 84% of them seen just once. This specimen consisted of PBMCs, obtained around atezolizumab (anti-PD-L1) treatment. The receptors derive from a man aged 50-60 years with urothelial cancer.

The chain recombines TRBV6-6 with TRBJ2-1; D gene ambiguous. Germline lookup yields CDR1 MNHNY and CDR2 SVGAGI (reference sequence). The CDR3 loop spans 11 amino acids. Deletions cut 6 bases from V and 9 bases from J, with 9 bases between. CDR3 amino acids: CASRFPGEQFF. The CDR3 region has the DNA TGTGCCAGCAGGTTTCCCGGTGAGCAGTTCTTC.

V is TRBV30 and J is TRBJ2-7, with 7 nucleotides matching TRBD2. The CDR3 totals 12 residues. The V and J ends lost 8 bases and 5 bases, in that order; junction bases with no gene match: 9. Germline CDR1 GTSNPN, CDR2 SVGIG (reference sequence). The CDR3 sequence is CARTVGGNEQYF. In DNA form, the CDR3 reads TGTGCCCGAACGGTCGGGGGGAACGAGCAGTACTTC.

V is TRBV30 and J is TRBJ1-4; 8 bases agree with TRBD1. CDR3 length equals 12 residues. The junction had 6 bases not matched to a gene; V was cut back by 8 bases and J by 7 bases. In germline, CDR1 is GTSNPN, CDR2 SVGIG (reference sequence). CDR3 in DNA: TGTGCCCAGGACAGGGAGGGTGAAAAACTGTTTTTT. Its protein is CAQDREGEKLFF.

The chain uses TRBV6-6 and TRBJ1-1; maybe TRBD1 (5 bases). The CDR3 extends over 12 amino acids. V lost 8 bases, J lost 2 bases, and 9 bases lay in between. Germline CDR1 is MNHNY and CDR2 is SVGAGI (reference sequence). The chain's CDR3 is CASRQGNTEAFF. CDR3 sequence (DNA): TGTGCCAGCCGTCAGGGAAACACTGAAGCTTTCTTT.

The J gene is TRBJ1-1, the V gene TRBV6-5; TRBD1 agrees at 8 bases. The CDR3 totals 16 residues. CDR1 MNHEY and CDR2 SVGAGI come from the germline V gene. V lost 2 bases, J lost 5 bases, and 10 bases stayed unmatched. Here the CDR3 reads CASSYGLRTGRTEAFF. The CDR3 coding sequence is TGTGCCAGCAGTTACGGACTAAGGACAGGGAGGACTGAAGCTTTCTTT.

The chain combines TRBV6-1 with TRBJ1-5; D remains unclear. CDR3 length: 15 residues. Germline lookup yields CDR1 MNHNS and CDR2 SASEGT. The ends were cut back, 6 bases at V and 0 bases at J, with 12 bases in the middle. The CDR3 region is CASRGRDDSNQPQHF. As DNA, the CDR3 is TGTGCCAGCAGAGGGAGGGATGATAGCAATCAGCCCCAGCATTTT.

The chain is built from TRBV5-6 and TRBJ2-7; possibly TRBD1 for D (6 bases). The CDR3 extends over 15 amino acids. The V gene's germline CDR1 is SGHDT and CDR2 YYEEEE. Between the trimmed V and J ends, which lost 0 bases and 3 bases, there was a span of 13 bases. CDR3 sequence reads: CASSLARTVHYEQYF. Here the CDR3 DNA reads TGTGCCAGCAGCTTGGCCCGGACAGTCCACTACGAGCAGTACTTC.

CDR3: CASSPLTGVSYNSPLHF. DNA of the CDR3: TGTGCCAGCAGTCCGTTGACAGGAGTCTCCTATAATTCACCCCTCCACTTT. The chain carries TRBV27 and TRBJ1-6; perhaps TRBD1 as D (6 bases). Germline V gives CDR1 MNHEY, CDR2 SMNVEV (reference sequence). V was clipped by 5 bases and J by 0 bases, with 14 bases between them. The CDR3 covers 17 residues.

The J gene is TRBJ2-3, the V gene TRBV29-1; TRBD1 matches at 10 bases. The CDR3 spans 14 residues. J lost 1 base, V lost 7 bases, and 5 bases had no gene match. The germline gives CDR1 SQVTM, CDR2 ANQGSEA. The CDR3 region has the DNA TGCAGCGCTATAGGGACAGGGGGCACAGATACGCAGTATTTT. It is translated as CSAIGTGGTDTQYF.